Listed below are T cell receptor beta chains from one sample, sequenced in a study of cytomegalovirus exposure and HLA in healthy donors. Repertoires were generated with immunoSEQ multiplex PCR, while TCRdb's copy carries only in-frame clones and drops some. The table includes 150,000 or so clones, more than 65% detected once. Sequencing input: PBMCs. The receptors stem from a man over 45 in good health and CMV-seropositive. Each CDR3 is given with its conserved first and last residue. The D gene is left open where the match is weak.

V gene	J gene	CDR3 length	D gene	CDR3 protein
TRBV2	TRBJ2-1	16	TRBD2	CASSEYPSGRVHEQFF
TRBV9	TRBJ2-2	16	.	CASSEQVDLNTGELFF
TRBV28	TRBJ2-5	14	.	CASSLWSTEETQYF
TRBV9	TRBJ2-1	14	.	CASSVEGSYNEQFF
TRBV4-3	TRBJ2-1	16	.	CASSQVQGTSYNEQFF
TRBV5-6	TRBJ2-7	15	TRBD1	CASSSPGTGGGEQYF
TRBV7-2	TRBJ1-3	13	.	CASSLGGGNTIYF
TRBV5-5	TRBJ2-5	15	TRBD1	CASSSIQGAWETQYF
TRBV28	TRBJ1-2	11	.	CASKARVGYTF
TRBV6-1	TRBJ2-1	14	TRBD1	CASSPRDRVNEQFF
TRBV9	TRBJ2-1	16	.	CASSVQGWGQYNEQFF
TRBV30	TRBJ1-1	13	.	CAWSKDSGPEAFF
TRBV28	TRBJ1-5	14	.	CASKTTEALPRQHF
TRBV7-9	TRBJ2-1	16	.	CASSFRSGSAYNEQFF
TRBV9	TRBJ2-2	16	TRBD2	CASSNGGTRTPGELFF
TRBV5-1	TRBJ2-2	16	TRBD1	CASSLGGQPNTGELFF
TRBV27	TRBJ2-1	15	TRBD1	CASSFGTGADNEQFF
TRBV2	TRBJ2-4	15	TRBD1	CASGDRGLAKNIQYF
TRBV5-1	TRBJ2-7	16	TRBD1	CASSSTGTGASSEQYF
TRBV30	TRBJ1-2	15	.	CAWRYFGTTFYGYTF
TRBV7-9	TRBJ1-2	14	.	CASSLMGAGEGYTF
TRBV7-3	TRBJ2-2	12	.	CASSLGTGELFF
TRBV6-5	TRBJ2-5	15	.	CASSYLPRGQETQYF
TRBV6-5	TRBJ2-5	15	TRBD1	CASSRTGGTKETQYF
TRBV14	TRBJ2-1	14	TRBD1	CASSQYRQGDEQFF
TRBV11-2	TRBJ2-1	12	.	CASSLSGNEQFF
TRBV2	TRBJ2-3	15	TRBD1	CASSLEGGETDTQYF
TRBV6-1	TRBJ2-7	16	TRBD1	CASSEAGQGSYYEQYF
TRBV7-9	TRBJ1-5	16	TRBD1	CASSPGTGPTGEPQHF
TRBV6-1	TRBJ2-7	13	TRBD2	CASQETRGDEQYF
TRBV5-1	TRBJ2-1	13	.	CASASSSYNEQFF
TRBV7-8	TRBJ2-5	13	.	CASSLGLDETQYF
TRBV5-1	TRBJ1-5	14	.	CASSLAGPNQPQHF
TRBV5-1	TRBJ2-3	14	.	CASSLVTSTDTQYF
TRBV5-4	TRBJ2-7	15	.	CASSLATGIPYEQYF
TRBV6-1	TRBJ2-5	14	.	CASSEASLRVEQYF
TRBV30	TRBJ2-5	12	.	CAWGRGAGQQYF
TRBV19	TRBJ1-4	14	.	CASSRTATNEKLFF
TRBV4-3	TRBJ2-3	15	TRBD2	CASSQVGREADTQYF
TRBV5-1	TRBJ2-1	15	TRBD2	CASIPAGSSYNEQFF
TRBV7-9	TRBJ2-3	12	.	CASSTGTDTQYF